The present TCR beta chain was sequenced within a study of metastatic and nonmetastatic thyroid tumors. V was clipped by 4 bases and J by 9 bases, with 19 bases between them. This CDR3 is built from 14 residues. In germline, CDR1 is DFQATT, CDR2 SNEGSKA (reference sequence). Thyroid surgery was preceded by no treatment in any patient. This clone is medium-sized (0.01 to 0.1%) in the sample. Its antigen is undetermined. Study-level points and caveats: Within blood and tumor, benign nodules reportedly had significantly lower TCR beta diversity than malignant thyroid tumors did.

MiXCR was used by TCRdb to re-call the PCR reads. Of 9,500 to 13,000 clones listed, less than 40% are singletons. The chain recombines TRBV20-1 with TRBJ2-1, with TRBD1 as a possible D gene (8 bases). The origin of this receptor is a female donor with papillary thyroid cancer or a benign thyroid nodule (not recorded which). Some clones in this sample may be carry-over from other donors' samples. Sequenced input: tumor tissue. The CDR3 region has the DNA TGCAGTGCTAAGATACAGGGGGGGGCAGGTGAGCAGTTCTTC. It specifies CSAKIQGGAGEQFF.